This is a list of T cell receptor beta chains from one sample in a study of CD8 T cells in ankylosing spondylitis. TCRdb used MiXCR to reprocess the 5' RACE reads, holding one entry per CDR3 protein. The table includes under 150,000 distinct CDR3 sequences, around 15% detected once. Specimen: blood, either unsorted or a sorted T cell fraction (not recorded which). These TCRs come from a female donor with ankylosing spondylitis or in good health (not recorded which). CDR3s include the opening cysteine and the closing phenylalanine or tryptophan. A D gene is named only where the DNA matches it firmly. Clone size is given for some rows only: seen once, a few or many times, or a class if the clone is expanded.

D gene	clone size	J gene	V gene	CDR3 protein	CDR3 DNA
.	many	TRBJ2-3	TRBV30	CAWSVPTDTQYF	TGTGCCTGGAGTGTACCCACAGATACGCAGTATTTT
.	.	TRBJ1-2	TRBV20-1	CSARDPRGGNYGYTF	TGCAGTGCTAGAGATCCTAGGGGGGGGAACTATGGCTACACCTTC
TRBD2	many	TRBJ2-1	TRBV20-1	CSAPDYGRDNEQFF	TGCAGTGCCCCGGACTATGGGAGGGACAATGAGCAGTTCTTC
.	few	TRBJ1-2	TRBV29-1	CSVESAGRPYGYTF	TGCAGCGTTGAGTCGGCAGGGCGCCCCTATGGCTACACCTTC
.	many	TRBJ2-3	TRBV7-9	CASRRLGRDHVTDTQYF	TGTGCCAGCAGGCGGCTGGGCCGAGATCACGTCACAGATACGCAGTATTTT
.	many	TRBJ2-5	TRBV12-3/TRBV12-4	CASSTLVRETQYF	TGTGCCAGCAGTACCCTAGTCCGAGAGACCCAGTACTTC
TRBD2	many	TRBJ2-7	TRBV20-1	CSAHLAGVSYEQYF	TGCAGTGCTCACTTAGCGGGCGTCTCCTACGAGCAGTACTTC
TRBD1	.	TRBJ2-6	TRBV11-1	CASRDRDSGANVLTF	TGTGCCAGCCGTGACAGGGACTCTGGGGCCAACGTCCTGACTTTC
.	many	TRBJ2-6	TRBV5-1	CASTPFDPGANVLTF	TGCGCCAGCACCCCTTTTGATCCCGGGGCCAACGTCCTGACTTTC
.	many	TRBJ1-6	TRBV7-2	CASSLGLGSPLHF	TGTGCCAGCAGCTTAGGTCTGGGTTCACCCCTCCACTTT
TRBD1	many	TRBJ1-3	TRBV20-1	CSARPGQGKNTIYF	TGCAGTGCTAGACCGGGACAGGGTAAAAACACCATATATTTT